These T cell receptor beta chains were read from a single sample in a study of cytomegalovirus exposure and HLA in healthy donors. This table comes from immunoSEQ multiplex PCR, and its TCRdb copy is limited to in-frame clones, with some not included. The data contain under 150,000 clones, over 60% of them singletons. Sequenced input: PBMCs. These receptors all come from a man aged 18 to 30 in good health and CMV-seropositive. The CDR3 runs from the conserved cysteine through the conserved F or W. A D gene is named only where the DNA matches it firmly. Only part of the rows carry a size: once, few, many, or a class if the clone is expanded.

v_call: TRBV4-1; j_call: TRBJ2-1; clone_size: NA; d_call: TRBD2; cdr3_aa: CASSQRLAGGRNEQFF; cdr3_nt: TGCGCCAGCAGCCAAAGACTAGCGGGGGGGCGGAATGAGCAGTTCTTC
v_call: TRBV27; j_call: TRBJ1-2; clone_size: NA; d_call: TRBD1; cdr3_aa: CASSLLFDRGASYGYPF; cdr3_nt: TGTGCCAGCAGTTTATTATTCGACAGGGGGGCGTCCTATGGCTACCCCTTC
v_call: TRBV4-1; j_call: TRBJ1-2; clone_size: NA; d_call: NA; cdr3_aa: CASSQDRNYGYTF; cdr3_nt: TGCGCCAGCAGCCAAGACAGAAACTATGGCTACACCTTC
v_call: TRBV29-1; j_call: TRBJ2-1; clone_size: few; d_call: TRBD2; cdr3_aa: CSVKTSGGPEQFF; cdr3_nt: TGCAGCGTCAAGACTAGCGGGGGGCCTGAGCAGTTCTTC
v_call: TRBV30; j_call: TRBJ2-5; clone_size: NA; d_call: NA; cdr3_aa: CAWSRGSVPETQYF; cdr3_nt: TGTGCCTGGAGTAGGGGTTCGGTCCCGGAGACCCAGTACTTC
v_call: TRBV4-1; j_call: TRBJ1-5; clone_size: NA; d_call: NA; cdr3_aa: CASSRPGNQPQHF; cdr3_nt: TGCGCCAGCAGTCGCCCGGGGAATCAGCCCCAGCATTTT
v_call: TRBV10-1; j_call: TRBJ1-5; clone_size: NA; d_call: NA; cdr3_aa: CASSDGGGNQPQHF; cdr3_nt: TGCGCCAGCAGTGATGGGGGGGGCAATCAGCCCCAGCATTTT
v_call: TRBV10-2; j_call: TRBJ2-2; clone_size: few; d_call: NA; cdr3_aa: CASSDPRLGAEGTGELFF; cdr3_nt: TGCGCCAGCAGTGACCCACGTCTTGGGGCGGAGGGTACCGGGGAGCTGTTTTTT
v_call: TRBV4-1; j_call: TRBJ1-6; clone_size: NA; d_call: NA; cdr3_aa: CASSQGVPLSPLHF; cdr3_nt: TGCGCCAGCAGCCAAGGAGTCCCGTTGTCACCCCTCCACTTT
v_call: TRBV2; j_call: TRBJ1-6; clone_size: NA; d_call: TRBD1; cdr3_aa: CASIPRRGLWSPLHF; cdr3_nt: TGTGCCAGCATCCCACGCAGGGGGCTGTGGTCACCCCTCCACTTT
v_call: TRBV13; j_call: TRBJ1-2; clone_size: NA; d_call: TRBD1; cdr3_aa: CASSLGLGTGVKGNGYTF; cdr3_nt: TGTGCCAGCAGCTTAGGTCTAGGTACAGGGGTTAAGGGCAATGGCTACACCTTC
v_call: TRBV6-4; j_call: TRBJ2-1; clone_size: many; d_call: TRBD2; cdr3_aa: CASSDSSGGANEQFF; cdr3_nt: TGTGCCAGCAGTGACTCTAGCGGGGGGGCGAATGAGCAGTTCTTC
v_call: TRBV4-2; j_call: TRBJ2-7; clone_size: NA; d_call: TRBD2; cdr3_aa: CASSQLPAGAVEQYF; cdr3_nt: TGTGCCAGCAGCCAGCTTCCAGCGGGGGCTGTCGAGCAGTACTTC
v_call: TRBV5-6; j_call: TRBJ2-5; clone_size: NA; d_call: TRBD1; cdr3_aa: CASSTTGTGDLETQYF; cdr3_nt: TGTGCCAGCAGCACCACCGGGACAGGGGATTTGGAGACCCAGTACTTC
v_call: TRBV6-1; j_call: TRBJ1-5; clone_size: NA; d_call: NA; cdr3_aa: CASQAVRNQPQHF; cdr3_nt: TGTGCCAGCCAGGCCGTTAGGAATCAGCCCCAGCATTTT
v_call: TRBV28; j_call: TRBJ1-2; clone_size: NA; d_call: TRBD1; cdr3_aa: CASRPTGSEGYTF; cdr3_nt: TGTGCCAGCAGGCCGACAGGGTCGGAAGGCTACACCTTC
v_call: TRBV11-1; j_call: TRBJ2-1; clone_size: few; d_call: NA; cdr3_aa: CATNHWPRGLGNEQFF; cdr3_nt: TGTGCCACCAACCATTGGCCTAGGGGACTTGGCAATGAGCAGTTCTTC
v_call: TRBV7-2; j_call: TRBJ1-3; clone_size: few; d_call: NA; cdr3_aa: CASSSRGVSGNTIYF; cdr3_nt: TGTGCCAGCAGCTCCCGGGGGGTCTCTGGAAACACCATATATTTT
v_call: TRBV9; j_call: TRBJ1-2; clone_size: NA; d_call: NA; cdr3_aa: CASSVSDSVYYGYTF; cdr3_nt: TGTGCCAGCAGCGTAAGCGACAGTGTTTACTATGGCTACACCTTC
v_call: TRBV28; j_call: TRBJ1-4; clone_size: NA; d_call: NA; cdr3_aa: CASRQRNEKLFF; cdr3_nt: TGTGCCAGCAGACAGCGGAATGAAAAACTGTTTTTT
v_call: TRBV4-1; j_call: TRBJ2-1; clone_size: NA; d_call: NA; cdr3_aa: CASSRPQGEQFF; cdr3_nt: TGCGCCAGCAGCCGTCCACAGGGTGAGCAGTTCTTC
v_call: TRBV5-6; j_call: TRBJ1-1; clone_size: few; d_call: NA; cdr3_aa: CASSFQRLNTEAFF; cdr3_nt: TGTGCCAGCAGCTTCCAACGGTTGAACACTGAAGCTTTCTTT
v_call: TRBV19; j_call: TRBJ1-5; clone_size: NA; d_call: NA; cdr3_aa: CASNFQGTNQPQHF; cdr3_nt: TGTGCCAGTAACTTTCAGGGTACCAATCAGCCCCAGCATTTT
v_call: TRBV6-5; j_call: TRBJ2-2; clone_size: few; d_call: NA; cdr3_aa: CASSPQRSTGELFF; cdr3_nt: TGTGCCAGCAGTCCGCAACGGAGCACCGGGGAGCTGTTTTTT
v_call: TRBV5-1; j_call: TRBJ2-7; clone_size: few; d_call: NA; cdr3_aa: CASTPLGDTYEQYF; cdr3_nt: TGTGCCAGCACCCCCCTAGGGGACACCTACGAGCAGTACTTC
v_call: TRBV5-1; j_call: TRBJ2-5; clone_size: NA; d_call: TRBD1; cdr3_aa: CASTKTGTHGETQYF; cdr3_nt: TGCGCCAGCACCAAGACAGGGACCCATGGGGAGACCCAGTACTTC
v_call: TRBV19; j_call: TRBJ1-5; clone_size: NA; d_call: TRBD1; cdr3_aa: CASSSDRGRPPNQPQHF; cdr3_nt: TGTGCCAGTAGCAGCGACAGGGGGCGGCCACCCAATCAGCCCCAGCATTTT
v_call: TRBV25-1; j_call: TRBJ2-3; clone_size: NA; d_call: TRBD1; cdr3_aa: CASSEPRDRKRTDTQYF; cdr3_nt: TGTGCCAGCAGTGAACCCCGGGACAGAAAACGCACAGATACGCAGTATTTT
v_call: TRBV27; j_call: TRBJ2-3; clone_size: NA; d_call: TRBD2; cdr3_aa: CASTDPRGASGGSDTQYF; cdr3_nt: TGTGCCAGCACCGACCCCCGGGGGGCTAGCGGGGGGTCGGATACGCAGTATTTT
v_call: TRBV28; j_call: TRBJ2-1; clone_size: few; d_call: NA; cdr3_aa: CASSMRQGLHEQFF; cdr3_nt: TGTGCCAGCAGTATGAGACAGGGACTCCATGAGCAGTTCTTC
v_call: TRBV7-8; j_call: TRBJ2-5; clone_size: NA; d_call: TRBD2; cdr3_aa: CASSDRTSQETQYF; cdr3_nt: TGTGCCAGCAGCGATCGGACTAGTCAAGAGACCCAGTACTTC
v_call: TRBV25-1; j_call: TRBJ1-4; clone_size: NA; d_call: NA; cdr3_aa: CASRDTRSVFF; cdr3_nt: TGTGCCAGCAGAGATACACGGAGCGTGTTTTTT
v_call: TRBV29-1; j_call: TRBJ2-1; clone_size: NA; d_call: TRBD2; cdr3_aa: CSALAVTYNEQFF; cdr3_nt: TGCAGCGCTCTAGCGGTTACCTACAATGAGCAGTTCTTC
v_call: TRBV9; j_call: TRBJ1-4; clone_size: NA; d_call: TRBD1; cdr3_aa: CASSPRTGLTNEKLFF; cdr3_nt: TGTGCCAGCAGCCCAAGGACAGGTCTGACTAATGAAAAACTGTTTTTT
v_call: TRBV29-1; j_call: TRBJ1-3; clone_size: NA; d_call: NA; cdr3_aa: CSVEGGWGAGNTIYF; cdr3_nt: TGCAGCGTTGAAGGTGGATGGGGAGCTGGAAACACCATATATTTT
v_call: TRBV7-2; j_call: TRBJ1-5; clone_size: NA; d_call: TRBD1; cdr3_aa: CASGGTGNQPQHF; cdr3_nt: TGTGCCAGCGGGGGGACAGGGAATCAGCCCCAGCATTTT
v_call: TRBV7-2; j_call: TRBJ2-3; clone_size: NA; d_call: NA; cdr3_aa: CASSLGGPGGDTQYF; cdr3_nt: TGTGCCAGCAGCTTAGGGGGCCCCGGTGGAGATACGCAGTATTTT
v_call: TRBV6-5; j_call: TRBJ1-1; clone_size: few; d_call: NA; cdr3_aa: CASSYGESTEAFF; cdr3_nt: TGTGCCAGCAGTTACGGGGAGAGCACTGAAGCTTTCTTT
v_call: TRBV2; j_call: TRBJ2-6; clone_size: NA; d_call: NA; cdr3_aa: CASSESAGSGANVLTF; cdr3_nt: TGTGCCAGCAGTGAATCGGCGGGCTCTGGGGCCAACGTCCTGACTTTC
v_call: TRBV11-1; j_call: TRBJ2-2; clone_size: NA; d_call: TRBD2; cdr3_aa: CASSLQRGTAGELFF; cdr3_nt: TGTGCCAGCAGCTTACAGCGGGGGACCGCCGGGGAGCTGTTTTTT
v_call: TRBV7-2; j_call: TRBJ1-6; clone_size: NA; d_call: TRBD1; cdr3_aa: CASSLASTGKPLHF; cdr3_nt: TGTGCCAGCAGCTTAGCGTCGACAGGGAAACCCCTCCACTTT
v_call: TRBV27; j_call: TRBJ1-1; clone_size: NA; d_call: NA; cdr3_aa: CASSLSGAYTEAFF; cdr3_nt: TGTGCCAGCAGTTTGTCAGGGGCATACACTGAAGCTTTCTTT
v_call: TRBV6-5; j_call: TRBJ2-5; clone_size: NA; d_call: NA; cdr3_aa: CASSLQGWGTQYF; cdr3_nt: TGTGCCAGCAGTCTACAGGGCTGGGGGACCCAGTACTTC
v_call: TRBV19; j_call: TRBJ2-7; clone_size: NA; d_call: TRBD2; cdr3_aa: CASSREVSYEQYF; cdr3_nt: TGTGCCAGTTCTCGGGAGGTCAGCTACGAGCAGTACTTC
v_call: TRBV19; j_call: TRBJ2-2; clone_size: NA; d_call: NA; cdr3_aa: CASSIGSGELFF; cdr3_nt: TGTGCCAGTAGTATAGGGAGCGGGGAGCTGTTTTTT
v_call: TRBV6-5; j_call: TRBJ1-2; clone_size: NA; d_call: NA; cdr3_aa: CASRQTPWGYTF; cdr3_nt: TGTGCCAGCAGACAAACCCCATGGGGCTACACCTTC
v_call: TRBV11-2; j_call: TRBJ1-2; clone_size: NA; d_call: NA; cdr3_aa: CASSPDINYGYTF; cdr3_nt: TGTGCCAGCAGCCCGGACATTAACTATGGCTACACCTTC
v_call: TRBV5-1; j_call: TRBJ2-1; clone_size: few; d_call: NA; cdr3_aa: CASSFGSGSPNEQFF; cdr3_nt: TGCGCCAGCAGCTTTGGTAGCGGAAGTCCCAATGAGCAGTTCTTC
v_call: TRBV29-1; j_call: TRBJ1-2; clone_size: NA; d_call: NA; cdr3_aa: CSVEDPSGGNYGYPF; cdr3_nt: TGCAGCGTTGAAGACCCCAGTGGGGGGAACTATGGCTACCCCTTC
v_call: TRBV27; j_call: TRBJ2-2; clone_size: NA; d_call: TRBD1; cdr3_aa: CASSLRGQGTTGELFF; cdr3_nt: TGTGCCAGCAGTTTGAGGGGACAGGGTACCACCGGGGAGCTGTTTTTT
v_call: TRBV9; j_call: TRBJ1-1; clone_size: NA; d_call: NA; cdr3_aa: CASSTHGVGGGTEAFF; cdr3_nt: TGTGCCAGCAGCACCCACGGGGTAGGGGGTGGGACTGAAGCTTTCTTT
v_call: TRBV25-1; j_call: TRBJ2-5; clone_size: few; d_call: TRBD2; cdr3_aa: CASSESGTSAIQETQYF; cdr3_nt: TGTGCCAGCAGTGAATCCGGAACTAGCGCGATACAAGAGACCCAGTACTTC
v_call: TRBV18; j_call: TRBJ1-1; clone_size: NA; d_call: TRBD1; cdr3_aa: CASSPGTGHMNTEAFF; cdr3_nt: TGTGCCAGCTCACCAGGGACAGGACACATGAACACTGAAGCTTTCTTT
v_call: TRBV19; j_call: TRBJ1-1; clone_size: few; d_call: NA; cdr3_aa: CASSSDTPTSEAFF; cdr3_nt: TGTGCCAGTAGTTCCGATACCCCCACAAGTGAAGCTTTCTTT
v_call: TRBV28; j_call: TRBJ1-3; clone_size: NA; d_call: NA; cdr3_aa: CASSPVSYSGNTIYF; cdr3_nt: TGTGCCAGCAGTCCCGTTTCTTACTCTGGAAACACCATATATTTT
v_call: TRBV6-1; j_call: TRBJ1-2; clone_size: NA; d_call: NA; cdr3_aa: CASSPGPEADGYTF; cdr3_nt: TGTGCCAGCAGTCCTGGACCGGAGGCGGATGGCTACACCTTC
v_call: TRBV5-1; j_call: TRBJ2-3; clone_size: NA; d_call: TRBD2; cdr3_aa: CASSLRGRGSTDTQYF; cdr3_nt: TGCGCCAGCAGCTTGCGGGGGAGGGGAAGCACAGATACGCAGTATTTT
v_call: TRBV7-3; j_call: TRBJ1-1; clone_size: NA; d_call: NA; cdr3_aa: CASSPTPFNTEAFF; cdr3_nt: TGTGCCAGCAGCCCCACACCTTTTAACACTGAAGCTTTCTTT
v_call: TRBV5-1; j_call: TRBJ1-2; clone_size: few; d_call: NA; cdr3_aa: CASSFDQGYGYTF; cdr3_nt: TGCGCCAGCAGTTTTGACCAGGGCTATGGCTACACCTTC
v_call: TRBV2; j_call: TRBJ1-4; clone_size: NA; d_call: TRBD1; cdr3_aa: CASGPPSGGLREKLFF; cdr3_nt: TGTGCCAGCGGCCCTCCCTCAGGGGGCTTACGTGAAAAACTGTTTTTT